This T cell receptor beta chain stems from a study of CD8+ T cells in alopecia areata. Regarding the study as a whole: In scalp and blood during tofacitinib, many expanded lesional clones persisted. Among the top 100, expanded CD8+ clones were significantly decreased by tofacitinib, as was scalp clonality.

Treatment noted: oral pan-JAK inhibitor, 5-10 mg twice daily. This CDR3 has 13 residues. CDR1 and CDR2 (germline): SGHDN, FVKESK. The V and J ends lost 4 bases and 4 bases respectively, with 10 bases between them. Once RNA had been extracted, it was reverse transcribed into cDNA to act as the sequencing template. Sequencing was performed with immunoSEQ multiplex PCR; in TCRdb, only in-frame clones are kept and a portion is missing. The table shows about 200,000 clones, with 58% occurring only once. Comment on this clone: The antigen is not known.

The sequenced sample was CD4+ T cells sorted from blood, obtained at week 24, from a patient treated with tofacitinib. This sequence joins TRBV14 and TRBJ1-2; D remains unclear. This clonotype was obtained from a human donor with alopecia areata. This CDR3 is CASSPDQSYGYTF. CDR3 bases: TGTGCCAGCAGCCCGGACCAATCCTATGGCTACACCTTC. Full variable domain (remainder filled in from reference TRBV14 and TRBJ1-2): EAGVTQFPSHSVIEKGQTVTLRCDPISGHDNLYWYRRVMGKEIKFLLHFVKESKQDESGMPNNRFLAERTGGTYSTLKVQPAELEDSGVYFCASSPDQSYGYTFGSGTRLTVV.